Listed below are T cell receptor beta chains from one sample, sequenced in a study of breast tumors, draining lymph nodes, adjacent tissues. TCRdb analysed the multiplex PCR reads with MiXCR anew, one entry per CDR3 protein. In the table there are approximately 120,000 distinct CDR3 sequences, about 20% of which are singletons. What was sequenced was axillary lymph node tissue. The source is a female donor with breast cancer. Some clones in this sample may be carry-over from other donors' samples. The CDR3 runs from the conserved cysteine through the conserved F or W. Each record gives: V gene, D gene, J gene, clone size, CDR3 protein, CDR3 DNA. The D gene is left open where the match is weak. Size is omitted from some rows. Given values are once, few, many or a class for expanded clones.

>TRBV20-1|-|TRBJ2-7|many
CSARGGVRTARSYEQYF
TGCAGTGCTAGAGGTGGAGTAAGGACAGCCCGCTCCTACGAGCAGTACTTC
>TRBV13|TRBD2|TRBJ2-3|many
CASSLGLAKTTQYF
TGTGCCAGCAGCTTGGGACTAGCTAAGACTACGCAGTATTTT
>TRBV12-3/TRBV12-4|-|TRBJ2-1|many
CASRSIYSSYNEQFF
TGTGCCAGCAGGTCTATATACAGCTCCTACAATGAGCAGTTCTTC
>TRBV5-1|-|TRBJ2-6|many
CASSWSSGANVLTF
TGCGCCAGCAGCTGGAGCTCTGGGGCCAACGTCCTGACTTTC
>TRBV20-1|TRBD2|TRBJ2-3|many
CSARDVAGGDTQYF
TGCAGTGCTAGAGATGTAGCGGGAGGAGATACGCAGTATTTT
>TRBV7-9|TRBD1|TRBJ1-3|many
CASSQQGAGNTIYF
TGTGCCAGCAGCCAACAGGGGGCTGGAAACACCATATATTTT
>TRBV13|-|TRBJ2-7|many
CASSLALAYEQYF
TGTGCCAGCAGCTTAGCTCTAGCCTACGAGCAGTACTTC
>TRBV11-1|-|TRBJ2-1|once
CASSLAGLTCRRAYNEQFF
TGTGCCAGCAGCTTAGCGGGACTGACCTGCCGGAGGGCCTACAATGAGCAGTTCTTC
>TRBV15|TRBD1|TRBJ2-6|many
CATSGRQGLLSGANVLTF
TGTGCCACCAGCGGTAGACAGGGGCTTCTCTCTGGGGCCAACGTCCTGACTTTC
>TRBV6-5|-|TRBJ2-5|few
CASRPGTQETQYF
TGTGCCAGCAGGCCAGGGACCCAGGAGACCCAGTACTTC
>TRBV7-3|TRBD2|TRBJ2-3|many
CASSRTSMMTDTQYF
TGTGCCAGCTCCCGGACTAGCATGATGACAGATACGCAGTATTTT
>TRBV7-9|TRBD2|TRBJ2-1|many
CASSTPGGYNEQFF
TGTGCCAGCAGCACCCCGGGGGGGTACAATGAGCAGTTCTTC
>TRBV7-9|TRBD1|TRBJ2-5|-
CASSLEGTGYKTQYF
TGTGCCAGCAGCTTAGAGGGGACAGGGTACAAGACCCAGTACTTC
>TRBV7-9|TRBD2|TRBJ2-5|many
CASLVYGAGGETQYF
TGTGCCAGCTTAGTATATGGAGCGGGAGGAGAGACCCAGTACTTC
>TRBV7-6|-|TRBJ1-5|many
CASSLGRPNSNQPQHF
TGTGCCAGCAGCTTAGGCCGACCAAATAGCAATCAGCCCCAGCATTTT
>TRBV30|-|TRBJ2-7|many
CACYGTYEQYF
TGTGCCTGCTACGGGACCTACGAGCAGTACTTC
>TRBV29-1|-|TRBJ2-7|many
CSAGGGQASYEQYF
TGCAGCGCCGGGGGGGGACAGGCTTCCTACGAGCAGTACTTC
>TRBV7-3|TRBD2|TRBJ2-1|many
CASSPNLAGGYNEQFF
TGTGCCAGCAGCCCTAACCTAGCGGGAGGGTACAATGAGCAGTTCTTC
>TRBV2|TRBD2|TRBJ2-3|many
CASSSPRLAGGSDTQYF
TGTGCCAGCAGCTCCCCACGACTAGCGGGAGGATCAGATACGCAGTATTTT
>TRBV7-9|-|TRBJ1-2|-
CASSLEGGVVGGSAYGYTF
TGTGCCAGCAGCTTAGAGGGGGGCGTTGTCGGGGGCAGCGCCTATGGCTACACCTTC
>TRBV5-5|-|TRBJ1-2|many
CASSPGRYGYTF
TGTGCCAGCAGCCCCGGTCGATATGGCTACACCTTC
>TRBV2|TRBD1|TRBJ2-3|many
CASKRQGATDTQYF
TGTGCCAGCAAGAGACAGGGAGCAACAGATACGCAGTATTTT
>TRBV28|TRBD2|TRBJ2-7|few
CASSFGGGGPGSYEQYF
TGTGCCAGCAGTTTCGGGGGGGGCGGGCCCGGATCCTACGAGCAGTACTTC
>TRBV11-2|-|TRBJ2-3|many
CASSPLDSITDTQYF
TGTGCCAGCAGCCCATTGGACAGTATCACAGATACGCAGTATTTT
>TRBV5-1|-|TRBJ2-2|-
CASRPGAGGTGELFF
TGCGCCAGCCGCCCGGGGGCTGGGGGAACCGGGGAGCTGTTTTTT
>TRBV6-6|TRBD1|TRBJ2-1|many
CASVAGGENEQFF
TGTGCCAGCGTGGCAGGGGGCGAAAATGAGCAGTTCTTC
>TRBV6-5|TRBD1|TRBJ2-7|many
CASGPDRAYEQYF
TGTGCCAGCGGTCCGGACAGGGCCTACGAGCAGTACTTC
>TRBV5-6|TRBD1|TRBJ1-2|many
CASSGDRGPRYGYTF
TGTGCCAGCAGCGGGGACAGGGGGCCGAGATATGGCTACACCTTC
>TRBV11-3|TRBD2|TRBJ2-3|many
CASSRRGSGSTDTQYF
TGTGCCAGCAGCCGCCGGGGTAGCGGGAGCACAGATACGCAGTATTTT
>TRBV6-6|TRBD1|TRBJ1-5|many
CASSSAQGGNQPQHF
TGTGCCAGCAGTTCCGCACAGGGGGGAAATCAGCCCCAGCATTTT
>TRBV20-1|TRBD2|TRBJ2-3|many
CSASRLGGLAGGRTDTQYF
TGCAGTGCTAGTCGGTTGGGTGGGCTAGCGGGAGGACGCACAGATACGCAGTATTTT
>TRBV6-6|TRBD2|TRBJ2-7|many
CASRYGTSGSYEQYF
TGTGCCAGCAGGTACGGGACTAGCGGGAGCTACGAGCAGTACTTC
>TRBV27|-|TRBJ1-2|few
CTSSLTWTASSYGYTF
TGTACCAGCAGTTTAACTTGGACAGCTTCCTCCTATGGCTACACCTTC
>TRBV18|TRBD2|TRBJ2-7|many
CASSPPGDSGREDEQYF
TGTGCCAGCTCACCACCGGGGGATAGCGGGAGGGAAGACGAGCAGTACTTC